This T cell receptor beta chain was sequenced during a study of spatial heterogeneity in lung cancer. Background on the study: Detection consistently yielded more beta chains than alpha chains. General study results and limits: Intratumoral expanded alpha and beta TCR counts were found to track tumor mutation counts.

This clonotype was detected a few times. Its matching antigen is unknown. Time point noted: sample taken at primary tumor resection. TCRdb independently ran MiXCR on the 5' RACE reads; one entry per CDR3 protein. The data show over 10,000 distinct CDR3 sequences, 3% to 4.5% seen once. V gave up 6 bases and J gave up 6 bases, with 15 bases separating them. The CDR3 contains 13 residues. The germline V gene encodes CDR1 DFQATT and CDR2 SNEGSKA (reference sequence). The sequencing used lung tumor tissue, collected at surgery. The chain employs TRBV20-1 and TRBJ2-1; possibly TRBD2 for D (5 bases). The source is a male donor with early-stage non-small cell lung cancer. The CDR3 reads CSARSSPGNEQFF. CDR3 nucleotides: TGCAGTGCCCGTTCTAGCCCGGGCAATGAGCAGTTCTTC.